The T cell receptor (beta chain) described here comes from a study of T cells in Graves' hyperthyroidism and ophthalmopathy. This CDR3 has 19 amino acids. Germline V gives CDR1 LGHDT, CDR2 YNNKEL (reference sequence). Amplified TCR beta CDR3 regions derived from RNA transcripts. When the TCR CDR3 underwent first-round RT-PCR, the HTBI primer set was used. TCRdb re-analysed the multiplex PCR reads in MiXCR, keeping a single row per CDR3 protein. Here the sample spans 360,000 or so distinct CDR3 sequences, 15% being singletons. The TCR comes from a woman in her sixties with Graves' ophthalmopathy. The sequencing sample was made of blood. V and J are TRBV3-1 and TRBJ2-3; 9 bases match TRBD1. Judging by the DNA end, TRBJ1-5 fits better; the J call may be wrong. The CDR3 loop is CASSRTGTGNSLDTDTQHF. CDR3 nucleotide sequence: TGTGCCAGCAGCCGAACCGGGACAGGGAATTCTCTAGACACAGATACGCAGCATTTT.